These T cell receptor beta chains were read from a single sample in a study of blood T cell repertoires in COVID-19. Produced via immunoSEQ multiplex PCR; TCRdb's table is partial and in-frame only. The sample carries some 170,000 clones, around 76% recorded once. Sequencing was done on a sample of peripheral blood. All receptors come from a woman in her seventies with acute or convalescent COVID-19. Both conserved end residues are part of each CDR3. A D gene is named only where the DNA matches it firmly. Clone size is shown for a subset of rows, as once, few, many or a class of expanded clone.

D gene,J gene,V gene,clone size,CDR3 DNA,CDR3 protein
TRBD2,TRBJ2-5,TRBV24-1,.,TGTGCCACCGATCCGGGACTAGCGGGCGGAGGGTTTGCGGAGACCCAGTACTTC,CATDPGLAGGGFAETQYF
TRBD1,TRBJ2-7,TRBV29-1,.,TGCAGCGTTTCGAAATCGACAGGGGACGAGCAGTACTTC,CSVSKSTGDEQYF
.,TRBJ1-1,TRBV11-3,.,TGTGCCAGCAGCCTTACACGGAACACTGAAGCTTTCTTT,CASSLTRNTEAFF
.,TRBJ1-2,TRBV5-1,few,TGCGCCAGCAGCGTCAACAGGGCGGATGGCTACACCTTC,CASSVNRADGYTF
.,TRBJ1-2,TRBV2,.,TGTGCCAGCAGAGAGTCCAGGGCGAACCATGGCTACACCTTC,CASRESRANHGYTF
.,TRBJ2-3,TRBV7-2,.,TGTGCCAGCAGCTTGTCGTCGACAGACTTCACAGATACGCAGTATTTT,CASSLSSTDFTDTQYF
.,TRBJ1-3,TRBV4-3,.,TGCGCCAGCAGCCAAGAAAAGCCAGGGACTGGAAACACCATATATTTT,CASSQEKPGTGNTIYF
.,TRBJ2-2,TRBV5-1,.,TGCGCCAGCAGGCCGCTCGCGGGATCCGGGGAGCTGTTTTTT,CASRPLAGSGELFF
.,TRBJ2-2,TRBV6-4,.,TGTGCCTCCAGACCGGAGTTTGGTACCGGGGAGCTGTTTTTT,CASRPEFGTGELFF
.,TRBJ2-1,TRBV7-9,few,TGTGCCAGCAGCTTAGGTCTAGCTAATGAGCAGTTCTTC,CASSLGLANEQFF
.,TRBJ1-1,TRBV21-1,.,TGTGCCAGCAGCAACCGGGACAGGGACGAACTCAACACTGAAGCTTTCTTT,CASSNRDRDELNTEAFF
.,TRBJ1-1,TRBV10-3,once,TGTGCCATCAGTCCAATTGTTGAGGCGAACACTGAAGCTTTCTTT,CAISPIVEANTEAFF
.,TRBJ1-2,TRBV5-4,.,TGTGCCAGCAGCCGTACACAAGATAACTATGGCTACACCTTC,CASSRTQDNYGYTF
.,TRBJ2-3,TRBV9,.,TGTGCCAGCAACAATTTCGGAGGGGTCACAGATACGCAGTATTTT,CASNNFGGVTDTQYF
.,TRBJ2-1,TRBV12-3/TRBV12-4,.,TGTGCCAGCAGTCCCCTCCATGAGCAGTTCTTC,CASSPLHEQFF
TRBD2,TRBJ2-3,TRBV4-2,.,TGTGCCAGCAGCCAGACGAGCGGGGGCACAGATACGCAGTATTTT,CASSQTSGGTDTQYF
TRBD2,TRBJ2-7,TRBV6-5,once,TGTGCCAGCAGTCCCACCGGGACTAGTTCCTACGAGCAGTACTTC,CASSPTGTSSYEQYF
TRBD2,TRBJ2-1,TRBV6-6,.,TGTGCCAGCATAGAGCGGGAGAATAACAATGAGCAGTTCTTC,CASIERENNNEQFF
.,TRBJ2-3,TRBV5-1,once,TGCGCCAGCAGCTTGGGGTCCGGGAACACAGATACGCAGTATTTT,CASSLGSGNTDTQYF
.,TRBJ2-2,TRBV6-5,.,TGTGCCAGCAGTACGACAGACATTAACACCGGGGAGCTGTTTTTT,CASSTTDINTGELFF
TRBD1,TRBJ1-6,TRBV6-4,.,TGTGCCAGCAGTGACTCGATGCCCGGACAGGGAAATTCACCCCTCCACTTT,CASSDSMPGQGNSPLHF
TRBD1,TRBJ1-2,TRBV20-1,few,TGCAGTGCTAGTCCCTGGACAGGGTACACTAACTATGGCTACACCTTC,CSASPWTGYTNYGYTF
.,TRBJ1-1,TRBV7-8,.,TGTGCCAGCAGCTTAGACCCACCGACAGCAGCTTTCTTT,CASSLDPPTAAFF
TRBD1,TRBJ2-7,TRBV7-8,.,TGTGCCAGCAGCTTATCCGGGACAGGGAATGGCGAGCAGTACTTC,CASSLSGTGNGEQYF
.,TRBJ2-1,TRBV18,.,TGTGCCAGCTCACCTCCAGCGACCCCGTACAATGAGCAGTTCTTC,CASSPPATPYNEQFF
.,TRBJ1-5,TRBV27,.,TGTGCCAGCAGTTTAACCGGGGGGATGAGCAATCAGCCCCAGCATTTT,CASSLTGGMSNQPQHF